This TCR beta chain was sequenced in a study of blood T cells in healthy people across ages. This clonotype appeared once. The antigen remains undetermined. Study-wide results and limits: Across samples, TCR beta diversity tracked strongly with naive T cell percentage. CMV infection status of these donors was not known.

Together with a sample-barcoded 5' primer, a J-beta primer mix was included in a second PCR lasting about 6 to 11 cycles. Each cDNA molecule received a tag from a template-switch adaptor that had 12 random nucleotides. TCRdb re-analysed the 5' RACE reads in MiXCR, keeping a single row per CDR3 protein. Counted here are approximately 790,000 distinct CDR3 sequences, approximately 59% occurring once; the ten biggest clones make up 25% to 35%. No fewer than 7 million PBMCs went into each sample. The CDR3 length is 16 residues. Looked up from germline, CDR1 is MNHEY and CDR2 is SVGAGI. J was trimmed by 7 bases and V by 3 bases; bases with no gene match: 9.

The sample was blood. The sequence came from a man in his thirties or forties in good health. This chain joins TRBV6-5 and TRBJ2-4; 10 nucleotides line up with TRBD2. The CDR3 coding sequence is TGTGCCAGCAGTTATGGAGGACTAGCGGAGCGCAACATTCAGTACTTC. Amino acid sequence: CASSYGGLAERNIQYF.